This entry describes one T cell receptor beta chain. The antigen remains unidentified. The data were taken from a study of T cells after posttransplantation cyclophosphamide. Findings and caveats of the study: Donor-recipient repertoire similarity was low at 1-2 months, rising over year one. Tissue-infiltrating T cells from skin or gut overlapped little with blood T cells.

The CDR3 is made up of 15 amino acids. V dropped 2 bases and J dropped 2; count of bases not matched to a gene: 3. Germline CDR1 and CDR2: LGHNA and YNFKEQ. Only in-frame clones appear in the TCRdb table, and some are missing; sequencing was by immunoSEQ multiplex PCR. The repertoire consists of approximately 23,000 clones, with 86% occurring once and the leading ten covering 6.3%. The TCR sequence derives from a woman in her fifties or sixties with a blood cancer, CMV-positive, and with a related stem cell donor. Source material: PBMCs. The genes are TRBV4-2 and TRBJ2-7; 10 nucleotides agree with TRBD1. The CDR3: CASSQQGQGTYEQYF. CDR3 DNA sequence: TGTGCCAGCAGCCAACAGGGACAGGGGACCTACGAGCAGTACTTC.